This T cell receptor (beta chain) appears in the sequencing data of a study of cytomegalovirus exposure and HLA in healthy donors (dated by TCRdb to 2016 to 2017). Regarding the complete study: According to an earlier analysis of 450 to 650 of the donors, about 179 million T cells yielded 90 million to 140 million unique TCR beta sequences and 276 Gb of sequence data. Roughly 300 gigabases of sequencing data and around 87 million unique TCR sequences were included in an early release covering about 620 HLA-typed donors. Of the roughly 400 genotyped donors, approximately 83% fell in the genetic ancestry cluster associated with self-reported Caucasian donors. The study aimed to test whether cataloging public T cell receptors could reveal signatures of past pathogen exposure. The T cell repertoires of around 730 subjects were profiled by immunosequencing and related to cytomegalovirus serostatus. Along with the roughly 670-subject first cohort, a separate validation cohort of approximately 110 different subjects was used. High-throughput TCR immunosequencing, statistical association of individual TCRs with disease status, and machine learning were combined to predict cytomegalovirus infection status. To study patterns of TCR occurrence, a later analysis re-analyzed previously published TCR beta repertoires from 600 to 750 donors and added high-resolution HLA genotyping. Rather than using new phenotypic data, the later analysis identified candidate immune exposures from TCR beta sequences and from how often those sequences occurred across donors. An earlier analysis of 587 of the donors used high-throughput TCR beta sequencing to judge whether each TCR beta V gene segment behaved as functional or pseudogenic. Donor age, sex, ethnicity and CMV serostatus were compiled together with the repertoire data. A later genetic analysis used genome-wide SNP genotypes for about 60% of the roughly 700 donors, treating that subset as a discovery cohort. All discovery cohort repertoires had been generated on a single sequencing platform. HLA typing included class I and class II loci at four-digit resolution. The number of typed donors differed by locus: about 629-640 for A, B, C, DRB1 and DQB1; 522 for DQA1; around 580 for DPA1; and about 450 for DPB1. Because of strong linkage in the cohort, roughly five DR-DQ haplotypes were treated as single units for association and clustering. Across 398 genotyped donors of the cohort, an average of about 240,000 unique TCR beta nucleotide sequences per donor were sequenced, and roughly 20% of those sequences were non-productive. Paper-wide results and their limitations: The sequencing pipeline was judged likely to have produced a cluster of highly shared sequence variants as a technical artifact. In a later analysis, HLA-associated TCR beta chains showed more clonal expansion and lower generation probabilities than non-associated chains that were equally common. Cytomegalovirus status was reported to be diagnosed by the classifier with high specificity and sensitivity in both the original and validation cohorts. The presence/absence analyses assumed that sequencing depth was roughly uniform across donors, and that assumption may not be true. A later genetic analysis reported fewer N-insertions in productive TCRs among donors in an Asian-associated ancestry cluster than the roughly 670-donor mean. In vitro tests confirmed that a few of the cytomegalovirus-associated TCR beta chains recognize cytomegalovirus antigens. When HLA alleles, especially DR and DQ, strongly co-occurred, TCR associations were difficult to assign to individual alleles. According to the authors, the approach could potentially be generalized to other disease states and immunological phenotypes. Because counts were too low, roughly 17 rarely observed V segments, including chromosome 9 orphons, were left out of the earlier analysis of some 600 of the donors. At a false discovery rate of 0.05, a later analysis linked around 17,000 TCR beta sequences to specific HLA alleles. A later genetic analysis associated a missense DCLRE1C variant with V-gene and J-gene trimming of TCR beta chains, and an independent cohort replicated the association. Because HLA typing was missing for some donors at each locus, association tests included only the typed subset. A later analysis found that most CMV-associated TCR beta chains appeared HLA-restricted, with HLA associations seemingly driven largely by CMV exposure. In a later analysis, the rate of TCR association differed among HLA loci, with DRB1 alleles having the most associated TCRs and HLA-C alleles having the fewest. Most TCR sequences were seen in very few donors, while some public TCRs were found in many individuals. A further reported finding was that TCR beta sequences accurately predicted the HLA-A and HLA-B alleles for most subjects in the first cohort. The only immune exposure information available for the cohort was CMV serostatus. Correlated functional status among segregating V segments might reflect linkage disequilibrium, but an unknown experimental factor could not be ruled out. According to a later analysis, parvovirus B19, influenza, CMV and Epstein-Barr virus appeared linked to several top co-occurrence clusters. In an earlier analysis of some 550 of the donors, most TCR beta V segments were observed in productive rearrangements about 87% or about 30% of the time, broadly matching IMGT annotations. The study listed 150 to 200 TCR beta chains as associated with cytomegalovirus. This cohort had only TCR beta chains sequenced, and the lack of alpha or paired-chain data limited which features could be detected.

As for this clone: Its target antigen remains unknown. Base qualities are not at hand, and no much larger clone is one base apart.

In total, roughly 710 healthy bone marrow donors made up the cohort. At the time of sampling, all cohort members were nominally healthy, though unrecorded immune exposures were likely present. The donor tested CMV seropositive and was one of the 289 seropositive cohort members. Each donor provided a peripheral blood sample, and peripheral blood mononuclear cells were used for TCR beta sequencing. The Qiagen DNeasy Blood Extraction Kit was used to extract genomic DNA from the blood cell samples. Preparation of the library involved the immunoSEQ multiplex PCR assay. The multiplex PCR relied on a mix of 60 forward primers for TCR Vbeta segments and 13 reverse primers for TCR Jbeta segments. A multiplex PCR assay on genomic DNA amplified the CDR3 region of rearranged TCR beta genes. The amplified TCR beta libraries were sequenced on the Illumina HiSeq System as 87-base-pair reads. The original methods were these. A later analysis counted about 80 million unique TCR beta chains across the 650 to 800 repertoires, and 10 million to 11 million of these chains were shared by at least two donors. Raw reads were error-corrected and collapsed into unique sequences with a nearest-neighbor algorithm that merged closely related sequences to remove PCR and sequencing errors. To assign V, D and J gene segments, CDR3 sequences were aligned to IMGT reference sequences. For a sequence to be retained, a match of at least six nucleotides to both a V gene segment and a J gene segment was required. Rearrangements were classified as productive when the CDR3 lacked stop codons and remained in frame with V and J, and all other rearrangements were classified as non-productive. CDR3 was defined by IMGT convention, running from the second conserved V-encoded cysteine to the conserved J-encoded phenylalanine. In an earlier analysis of approximately 500 of the donors, sequences lacking an unambiguous match to a single V gene segment were excluded. In an earlier analysis of several hundred of the donors, V segments were called functional above 56.7% productive rearrangements and were called segregating when the between-donor standard deviation exceeded 5%. To diagnose cytomegalovirus status from the catalog of TCR beta chain sequences, a statistical classification framework was built. In a later analysis, TCR nucleotide sequences were compared against IMGT/GENE-DB human TR gene sequences so that V and J genes could be assigned. Using the TCRdist pipeline, a later analysis assigned CDR3 sequences along with most-parsimonious VDJ recombination scenarios. In a later analysis, each TCR beta chain was defined by its CDR3 amino acid sequence together with its V-gene family, and reads without a unique V-gene family were excluded. To address suspected cross-contamination and a sequencing artifact, a later analysis removed around 590 highly shared, low-generation-probability nucleotide sequences. For each public chain, a later analysis derived a clonal expansion index from normalized ranks of inferred template counts within each repertoire. Generation probabilities in a later analysis came from a VDJ recombination model fitted to out-of-frame rearrangements, and those results were checked against IGoR. In a later analysis, hypergeometric tests were used to score TCR-TCR, TCR-HLA and TCR-CMV co-occurrence, with a repertoire-size bias correction applied to TCR pairs. False discovery rates were estimated in a later analysis by permuting HLA or CMV assignments 20 times. In a later analysis, co-occurring TCRs were grouped using DBSCAN, with TCRdist sequence similarity added in when clustering inside HLA-allele-positive subsets. Repertoires with fewer than 30,000 or more than 120,000 public chains were left out of co-occurrence clustering, as were a handful of repertoires with anomalous nucleotide sharing. TCRdb mirrors the immuneACCESS table, restricted to in-frame sequences. Some clones are absent from its copies; in checked studies, under half trace to an unresolved V gene, and the reason for the others is unknown. From that table come the V and J calls and clone size; the DNA was used to work out D and trimming. This sample gives 95,000 to 150,000 clones in total; 55% to 75% of them show up just once. In total, the top ten clones hold about 7.9% of the sample.

The sample consisted of PBMCs. The TCR originated in a woman between 40 and 55 years old in good health and CMV-seropositive.

The sequenced DNA: TGTGCCAGCAGCTCGGGGACACCGCAGTATTTT. This translates into CASSSGTPQYF. The sequence joins TRBV7-2 to TRBJ2-3; a tentative D match to TRBD1 spans 6 bases. The V end loses 4 bases and the J end loses 10 bases, and a stretch of 9 bases separates them. Reading from cysteine to phenylalanine, the CDR3 counts 11 amino acids. This entry keeps only the CDR3 DNA: 33 bases, framed from base 1. The germline V gene yields SGHTA for CDR1 and FQGNSA for CDR2.